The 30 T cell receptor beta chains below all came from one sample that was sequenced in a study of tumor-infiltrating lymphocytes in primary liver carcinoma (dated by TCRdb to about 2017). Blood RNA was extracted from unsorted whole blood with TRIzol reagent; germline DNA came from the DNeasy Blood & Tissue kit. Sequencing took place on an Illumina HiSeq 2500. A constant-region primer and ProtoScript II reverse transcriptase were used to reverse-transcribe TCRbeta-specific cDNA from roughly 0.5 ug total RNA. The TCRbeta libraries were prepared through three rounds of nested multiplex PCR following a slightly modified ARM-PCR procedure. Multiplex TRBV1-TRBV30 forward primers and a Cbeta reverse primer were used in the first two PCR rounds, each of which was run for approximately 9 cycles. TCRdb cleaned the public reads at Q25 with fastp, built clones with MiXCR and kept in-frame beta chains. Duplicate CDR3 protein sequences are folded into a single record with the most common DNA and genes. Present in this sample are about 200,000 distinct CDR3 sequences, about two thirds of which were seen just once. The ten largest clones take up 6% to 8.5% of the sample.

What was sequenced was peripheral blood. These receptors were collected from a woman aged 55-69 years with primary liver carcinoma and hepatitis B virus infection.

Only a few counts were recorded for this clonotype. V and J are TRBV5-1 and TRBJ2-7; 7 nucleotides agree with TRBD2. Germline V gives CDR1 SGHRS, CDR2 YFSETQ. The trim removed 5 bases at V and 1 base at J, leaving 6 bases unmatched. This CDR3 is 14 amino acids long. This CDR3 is CASSTGTMSYEQYF. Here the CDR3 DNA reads TGCGCCAGCAGTACCGGGACTATGTCCTACGAGCAGTACTTC.

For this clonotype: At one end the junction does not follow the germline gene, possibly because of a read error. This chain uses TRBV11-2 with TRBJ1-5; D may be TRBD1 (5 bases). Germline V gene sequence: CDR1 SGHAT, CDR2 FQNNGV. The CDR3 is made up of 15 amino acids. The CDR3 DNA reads TGTGCCAGTAGCTTAGGCGAGGGGAGTGCACAGCCCCAGCATTTT. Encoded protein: CASSLGEGSAQPQHF.

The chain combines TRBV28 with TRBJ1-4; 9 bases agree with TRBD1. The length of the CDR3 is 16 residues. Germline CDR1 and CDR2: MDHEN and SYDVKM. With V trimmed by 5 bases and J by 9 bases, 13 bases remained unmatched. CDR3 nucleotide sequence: TGTGCCAGCAGTCCTCCGGGACAGGGAAGACGGCAAAAACTGTTTTTT. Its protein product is CASSPPGQGRRQKLFF. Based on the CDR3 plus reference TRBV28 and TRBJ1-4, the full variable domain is DVKVTQSSRYLVKRTGEKVFLECVQDMDHENMFWYRQDPGLGLRLIYFSYDVKMKEKGDIPEGYSVSREKKERFSLILESASTNQTSMYLCASSPPGQGRRQKLFFGSGTQLSVL.

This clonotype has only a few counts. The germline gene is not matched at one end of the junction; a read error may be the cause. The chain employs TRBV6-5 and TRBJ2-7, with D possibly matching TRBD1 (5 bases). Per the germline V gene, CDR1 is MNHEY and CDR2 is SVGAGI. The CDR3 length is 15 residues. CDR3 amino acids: CVSSYRFTGPYEQHF. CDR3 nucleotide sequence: TGTGTCAGCAGTTACAGGTTTACGGGTCCCTACGAGCAGCACTTC.

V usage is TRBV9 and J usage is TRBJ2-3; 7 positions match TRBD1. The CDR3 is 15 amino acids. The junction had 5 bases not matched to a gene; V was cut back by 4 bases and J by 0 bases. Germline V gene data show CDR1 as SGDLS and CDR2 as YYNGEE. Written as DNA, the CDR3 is TGTGCCAGCAGCAGTGGGACAGTGAGCACAGATACGCAGTATTTT. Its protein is CASSSGTVSTDTQYF.

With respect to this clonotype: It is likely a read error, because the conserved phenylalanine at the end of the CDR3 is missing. CDR3 coding DNA: TGTGCCGGCAGCCGGGGAGATAGCAATCAGCCCCAGCATTCT. Amino acid sequence: CAGSRGDSNQPQHS. The chain has TRBV7-9 and TRBJ1-5, with D uncertain. This CDR3 is built from 14 residues. Germline-derived CDR1 and CDR2 are SEHNR and FQNEAQ (reference sequence).

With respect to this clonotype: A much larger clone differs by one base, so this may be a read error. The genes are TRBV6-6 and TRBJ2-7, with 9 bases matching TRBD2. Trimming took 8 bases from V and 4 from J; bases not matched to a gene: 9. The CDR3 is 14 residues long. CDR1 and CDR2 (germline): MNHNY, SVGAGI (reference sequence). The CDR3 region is CASSRAGGPYEQYF. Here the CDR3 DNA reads TGTGCCAGCTCCCGGGCGGGAGGGCCTTACGAGCAGTACTTC.

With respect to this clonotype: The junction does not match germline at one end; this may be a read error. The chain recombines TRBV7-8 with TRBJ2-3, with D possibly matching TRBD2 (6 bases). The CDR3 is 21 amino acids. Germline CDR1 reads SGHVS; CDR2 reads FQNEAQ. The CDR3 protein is CASCLNRLFRDWESSTDTQYF. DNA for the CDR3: TGTGCCAGCTGCTTAAACCGATTATTTCGGGACTGGGAATCTAGCACAGACACGCAGTATTTT.

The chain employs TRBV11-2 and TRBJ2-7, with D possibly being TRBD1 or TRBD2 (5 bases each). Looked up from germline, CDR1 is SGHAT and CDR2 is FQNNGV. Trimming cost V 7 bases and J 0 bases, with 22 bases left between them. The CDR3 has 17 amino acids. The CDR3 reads CASIWVKGTLSSYEQYF. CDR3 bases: TGTGCCAGCATCTGGGTAAAGGGGACCCTGAGCTCCTACGAGCAGTACTTC.

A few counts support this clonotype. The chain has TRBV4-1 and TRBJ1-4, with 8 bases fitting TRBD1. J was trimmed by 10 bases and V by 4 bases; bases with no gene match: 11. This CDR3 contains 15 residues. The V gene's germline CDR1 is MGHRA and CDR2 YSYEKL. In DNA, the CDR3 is TGCGCCAGCAGCCTTCCGACAGGGGCGAGGGGAAAACTGTTTTTT. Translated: CASSLPTGARGKLFF.

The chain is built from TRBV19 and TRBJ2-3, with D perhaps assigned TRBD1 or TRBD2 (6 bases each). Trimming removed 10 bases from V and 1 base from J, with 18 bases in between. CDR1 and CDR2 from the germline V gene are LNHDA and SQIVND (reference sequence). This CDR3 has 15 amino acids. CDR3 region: CANSPGGGRTDTQYF. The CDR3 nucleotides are TGTGCCAATAGCCCCGGAGGGGGGCGCACAGATACGCAGTATTTT.

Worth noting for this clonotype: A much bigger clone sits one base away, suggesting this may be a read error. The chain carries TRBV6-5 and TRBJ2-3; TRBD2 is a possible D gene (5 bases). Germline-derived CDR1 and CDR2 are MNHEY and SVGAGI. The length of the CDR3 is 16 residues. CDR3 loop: CVSSEGSFWGTDTQYF. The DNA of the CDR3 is TGTGTCAGCAGTGAGGGCAGTTTCTGGGGCACAGATACGCAGTATTTT.

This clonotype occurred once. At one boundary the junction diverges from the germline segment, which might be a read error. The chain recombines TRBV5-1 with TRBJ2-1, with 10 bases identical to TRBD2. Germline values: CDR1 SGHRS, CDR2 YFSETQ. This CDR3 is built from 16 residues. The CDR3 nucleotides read TGCGCCAGCAGCTTGGACCCCAGCGGGAGGGCCAATAAGCAGTTCTTC. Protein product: CASSLDPSGRANKQFF.

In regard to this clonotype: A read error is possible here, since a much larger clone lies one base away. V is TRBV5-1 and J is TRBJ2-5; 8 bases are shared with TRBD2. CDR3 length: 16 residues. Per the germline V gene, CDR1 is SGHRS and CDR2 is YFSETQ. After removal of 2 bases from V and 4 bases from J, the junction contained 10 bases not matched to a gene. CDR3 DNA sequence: TGCGCCAGCAGCTTACGGCCAGCGGGAGTCACAGAGACCCAGTACTTC. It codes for CASSLRPAGVTETQYF. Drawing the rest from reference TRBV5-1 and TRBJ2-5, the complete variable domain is KAGVTQTPRYLIKTRGQQVTLSCSPISGHRSVSWYQQTPGQGLQFLFEYFSETQRNKGNFPGRFSGRQFSNSRSEMNVSTLELGDSALYLCASSLRPAGVTETQYFGPGTRLLVL.

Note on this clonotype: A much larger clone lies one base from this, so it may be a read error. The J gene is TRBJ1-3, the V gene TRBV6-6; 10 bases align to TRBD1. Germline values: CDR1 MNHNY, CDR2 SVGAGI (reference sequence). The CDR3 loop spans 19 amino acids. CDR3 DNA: TGTGCCAGCAGCACCTTCGGACAGGGGGGCTTTAGATCTGTAAACACCATATATTTT. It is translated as CASSTFGQGGFRSVNTIYF.

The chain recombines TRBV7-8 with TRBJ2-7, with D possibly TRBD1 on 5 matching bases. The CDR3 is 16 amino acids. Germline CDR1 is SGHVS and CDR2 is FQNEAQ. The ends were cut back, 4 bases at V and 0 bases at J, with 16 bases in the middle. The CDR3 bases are TGTGCCAGCAGCTCCTCCCCACAGGAGAGCTCCTACGAGCAGTACTTC. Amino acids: CASSSSPQESSYEQYF.

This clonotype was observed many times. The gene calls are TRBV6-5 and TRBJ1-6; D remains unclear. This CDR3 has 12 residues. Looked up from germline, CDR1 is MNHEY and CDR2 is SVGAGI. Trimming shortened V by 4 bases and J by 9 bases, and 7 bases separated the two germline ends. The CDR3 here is CASSFESSPLHF. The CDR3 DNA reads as TGTGCCAGCAGTTTTGAAAGTTCACCCCTCCACTTT.

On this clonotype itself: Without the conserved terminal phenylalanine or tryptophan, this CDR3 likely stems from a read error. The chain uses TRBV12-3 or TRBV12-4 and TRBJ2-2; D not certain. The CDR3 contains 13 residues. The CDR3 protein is CVSSGPESRELFY. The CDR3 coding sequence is TGTGTCAGCAGTGGTCCTGAGTCCAGGGAGCTGTTTTAT.

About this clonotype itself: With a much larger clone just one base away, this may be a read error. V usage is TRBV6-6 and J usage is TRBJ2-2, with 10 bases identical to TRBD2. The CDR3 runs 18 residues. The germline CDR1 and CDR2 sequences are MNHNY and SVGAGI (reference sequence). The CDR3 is CAISYSASGSGDTGELFF. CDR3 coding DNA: TGTGCCATCAGTTACTCTGCTAGCGGGAGTGGGGACACCGGGGAGCTGTTTTTT.

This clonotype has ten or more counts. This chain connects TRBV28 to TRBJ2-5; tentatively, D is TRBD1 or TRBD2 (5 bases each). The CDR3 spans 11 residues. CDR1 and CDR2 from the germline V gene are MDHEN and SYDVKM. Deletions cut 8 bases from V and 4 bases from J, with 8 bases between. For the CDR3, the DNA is TGTGCCAGCGTTGGGGGAGAGACCCAGTACTTC. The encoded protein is CASVGGETQYF. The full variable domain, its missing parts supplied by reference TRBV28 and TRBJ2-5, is DVKVTQSSRYLVKRTGEKVFLECVQDMDHENMFWYRQDPGLGLRLIYFSYDVKMKEKGDIPEGYSVSREKKERFSLILESASTNQTSMYLCASVGGETQYFGPGTRLLVL.

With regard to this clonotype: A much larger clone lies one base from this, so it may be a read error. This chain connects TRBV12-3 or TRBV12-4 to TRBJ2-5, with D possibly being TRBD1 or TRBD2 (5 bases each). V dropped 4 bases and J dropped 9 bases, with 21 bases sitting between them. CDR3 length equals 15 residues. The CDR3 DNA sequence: TGTGCCAGCAGTTGGTCAGGGTTGTCGCAGGAGGCCCAGTACTTC. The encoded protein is CASSWSGLSQEAQYF.

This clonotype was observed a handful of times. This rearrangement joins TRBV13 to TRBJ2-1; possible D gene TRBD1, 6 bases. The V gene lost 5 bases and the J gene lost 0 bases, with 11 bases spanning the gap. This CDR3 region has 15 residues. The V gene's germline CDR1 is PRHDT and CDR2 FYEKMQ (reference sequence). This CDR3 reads CASSRTTGSYNEQFF. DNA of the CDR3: TGTGCCAGCAGCCGAACGACAGGCTCCTACAATGAGCAGTTCTTC. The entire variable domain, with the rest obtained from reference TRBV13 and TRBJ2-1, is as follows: AAGVIQSPRHLIKEKRETATLKCYPIPRHDTVYWYQQGPGQDPQFLISFYEKMQSDKGSIPDRFSAQQFSDYHSELNMSSLELGDSALYFCASSRTTGSYNEQFFGPGTRLTVL.

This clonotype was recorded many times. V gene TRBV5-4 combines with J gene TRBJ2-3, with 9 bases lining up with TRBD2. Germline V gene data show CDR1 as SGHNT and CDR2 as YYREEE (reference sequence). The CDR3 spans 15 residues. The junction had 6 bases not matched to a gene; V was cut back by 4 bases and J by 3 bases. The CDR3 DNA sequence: TGTGCCAGCAGCCGCGGGAGGGCCGGAACAGATACGCAGTATTTT. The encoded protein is CASSRGRAGTDTQYF.

The CDR3, as DNA: TGTGCCAGCAGCAAAAGAGGACAGGGGGGAGCCAATGAGCAGTTCTTC. Residues: CASSKRGQGGANEQFF. The V gene is TRBV11-1, the J gene TRBJ2-1, with 10 bases lining up with TRBD1. Unmatched junction bases numbered 10, after V lost 5 bases and J lost 6 bases. CDR3 length: 16 residues. Germline V gene lookup returns CDR1 SGHAT and CDR2 FQDESV (reference sequence).

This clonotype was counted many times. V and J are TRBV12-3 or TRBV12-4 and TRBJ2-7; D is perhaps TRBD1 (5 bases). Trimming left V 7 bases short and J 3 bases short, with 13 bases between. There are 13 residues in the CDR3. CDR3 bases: TGTGCCAGCACCATGCAGGGCTACTACGAGCAGTACTTC. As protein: CASTMQGYYEQYF.

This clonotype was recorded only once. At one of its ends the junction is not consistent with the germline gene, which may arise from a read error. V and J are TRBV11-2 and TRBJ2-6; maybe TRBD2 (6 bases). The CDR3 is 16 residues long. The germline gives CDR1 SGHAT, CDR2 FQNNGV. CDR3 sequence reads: CASSSSWRAWANVLTF. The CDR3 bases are TGTGCCAGCAGTTCCAGCTGGAGGGCTTGGGCCAACGTACTGACTTTC.

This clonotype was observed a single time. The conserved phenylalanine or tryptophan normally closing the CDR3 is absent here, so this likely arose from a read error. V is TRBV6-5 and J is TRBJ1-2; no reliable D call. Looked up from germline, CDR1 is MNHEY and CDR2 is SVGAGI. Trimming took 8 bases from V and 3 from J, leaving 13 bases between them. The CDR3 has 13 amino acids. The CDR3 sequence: CASLGRYDYGYTL. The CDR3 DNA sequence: TGTGCCAGCCTAGGACGGTACGACTATGGCTACACCCTC.

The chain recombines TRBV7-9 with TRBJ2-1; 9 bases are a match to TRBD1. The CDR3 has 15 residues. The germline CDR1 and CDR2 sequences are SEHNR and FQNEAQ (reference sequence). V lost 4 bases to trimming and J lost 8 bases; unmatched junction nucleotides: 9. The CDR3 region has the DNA TGTGCCAGCAGCTCGCAAACAGGGGGCCACGATGAGCAGTTCTTC. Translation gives CASSSQTGGHDEQFF.

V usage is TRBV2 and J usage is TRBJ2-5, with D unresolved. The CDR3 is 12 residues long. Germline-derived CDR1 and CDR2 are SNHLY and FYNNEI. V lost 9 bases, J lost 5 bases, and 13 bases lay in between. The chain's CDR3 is CARRPMPETQYF. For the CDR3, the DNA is TGTGCCAGGAGGCCTATGCCGGAGACCCAGTACTTC.

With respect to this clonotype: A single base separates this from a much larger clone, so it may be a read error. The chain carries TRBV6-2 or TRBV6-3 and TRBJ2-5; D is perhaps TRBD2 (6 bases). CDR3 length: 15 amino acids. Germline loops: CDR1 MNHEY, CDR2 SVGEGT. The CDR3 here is CVSSPLSGSGETQYF. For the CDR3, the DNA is TGTGTCAGCAGTCCCCTCTCTGGTAGCGGCGAGACCCAGTACTTC.